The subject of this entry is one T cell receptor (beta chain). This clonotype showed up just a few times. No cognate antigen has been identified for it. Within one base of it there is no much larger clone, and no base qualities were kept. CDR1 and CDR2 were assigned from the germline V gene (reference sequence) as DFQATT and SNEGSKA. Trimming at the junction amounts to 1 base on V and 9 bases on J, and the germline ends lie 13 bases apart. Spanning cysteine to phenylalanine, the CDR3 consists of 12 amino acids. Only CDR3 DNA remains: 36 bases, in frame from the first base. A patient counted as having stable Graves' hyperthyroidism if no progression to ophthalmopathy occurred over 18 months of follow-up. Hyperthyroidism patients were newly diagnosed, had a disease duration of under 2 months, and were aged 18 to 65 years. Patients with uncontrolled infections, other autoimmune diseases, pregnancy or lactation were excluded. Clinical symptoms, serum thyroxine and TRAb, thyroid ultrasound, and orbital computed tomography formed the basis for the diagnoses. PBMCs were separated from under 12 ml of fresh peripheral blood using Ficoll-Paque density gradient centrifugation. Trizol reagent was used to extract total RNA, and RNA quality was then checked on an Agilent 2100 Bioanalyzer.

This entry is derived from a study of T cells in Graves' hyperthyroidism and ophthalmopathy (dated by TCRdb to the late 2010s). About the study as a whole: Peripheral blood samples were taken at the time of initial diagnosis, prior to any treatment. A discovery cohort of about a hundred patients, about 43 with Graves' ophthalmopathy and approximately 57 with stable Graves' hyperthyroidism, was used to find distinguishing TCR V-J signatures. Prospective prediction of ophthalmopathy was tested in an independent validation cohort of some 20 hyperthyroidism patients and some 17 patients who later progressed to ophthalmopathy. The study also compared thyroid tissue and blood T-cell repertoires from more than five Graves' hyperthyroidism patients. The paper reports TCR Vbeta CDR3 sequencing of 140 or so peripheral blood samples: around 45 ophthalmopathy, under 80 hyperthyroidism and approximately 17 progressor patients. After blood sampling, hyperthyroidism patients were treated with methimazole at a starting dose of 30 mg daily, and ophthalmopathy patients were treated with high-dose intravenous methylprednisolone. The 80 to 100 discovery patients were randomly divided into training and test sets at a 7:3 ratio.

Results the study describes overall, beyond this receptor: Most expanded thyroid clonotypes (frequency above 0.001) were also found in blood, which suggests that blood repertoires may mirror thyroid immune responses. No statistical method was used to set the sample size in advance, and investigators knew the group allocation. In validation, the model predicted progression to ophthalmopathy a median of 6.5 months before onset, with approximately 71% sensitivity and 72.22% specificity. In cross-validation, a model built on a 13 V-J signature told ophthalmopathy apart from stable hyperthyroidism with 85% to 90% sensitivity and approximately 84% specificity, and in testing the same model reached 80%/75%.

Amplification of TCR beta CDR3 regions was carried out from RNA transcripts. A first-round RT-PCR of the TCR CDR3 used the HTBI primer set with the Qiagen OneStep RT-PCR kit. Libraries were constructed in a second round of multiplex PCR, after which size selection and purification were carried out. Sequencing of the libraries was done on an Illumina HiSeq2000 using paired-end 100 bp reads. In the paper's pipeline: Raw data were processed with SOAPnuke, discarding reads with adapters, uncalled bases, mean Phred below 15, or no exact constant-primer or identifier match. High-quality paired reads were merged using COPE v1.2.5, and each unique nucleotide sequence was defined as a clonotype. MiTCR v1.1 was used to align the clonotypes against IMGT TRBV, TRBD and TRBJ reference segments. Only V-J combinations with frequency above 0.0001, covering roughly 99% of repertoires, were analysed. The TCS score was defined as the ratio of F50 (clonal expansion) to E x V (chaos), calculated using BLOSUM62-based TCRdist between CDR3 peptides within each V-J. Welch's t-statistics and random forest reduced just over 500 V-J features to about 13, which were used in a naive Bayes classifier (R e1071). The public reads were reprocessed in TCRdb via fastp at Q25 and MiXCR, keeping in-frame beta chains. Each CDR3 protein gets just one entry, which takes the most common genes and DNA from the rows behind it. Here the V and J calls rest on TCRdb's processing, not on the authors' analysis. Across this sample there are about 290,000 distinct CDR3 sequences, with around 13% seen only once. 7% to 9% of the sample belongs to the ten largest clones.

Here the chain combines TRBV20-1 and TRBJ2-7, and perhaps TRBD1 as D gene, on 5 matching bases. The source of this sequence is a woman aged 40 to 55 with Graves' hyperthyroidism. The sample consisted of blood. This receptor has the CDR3 CSARGQPVGQYF. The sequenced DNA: TGCAGTGCTAGAGGACAGCCGGTGGGGCAGTACTTC.